The source of this T cell receptor beta chain is a study of beta chain features in type 1 diabetes. Blood was drawn once from each donor into heparinised tubes. The draws averaged roughly 120 mL. All of the sorted populations showed purity greater than 98%. As every portion of the isolated RNA was reverse transcribed, the sequencing read expressed TCRB transcripts. The method was immunoSEQ multiplex PCR; TCRdb's version includes in-frame clones alone and lacks a portion of them. The table includes 240,000 or so clones, around 68% detected once. With respect to this clone: Its specificity is not known.

Overall study results and limits: Patients showed naive, central memory and Treg TCRB repertoires that appeared more similar than those of healthy donors.

Trimming removed 3 bases at V and 4 bases at J, with 6 bases between. This CDR3 region has 13 residues. Per the germline V gene, CDR1 is LGHNA and CDR2 is YNFKEQ. The receptor's source is a man aged 25-40 years in good health. The V gene is TRBV4-2, the J gene TRBJ2-2; no clear D gene. The sequenced material came from naive CD4+ T cells from blood. The CDR3 sequence is CASSQASTGELFF. CDR3 nucleotides: TGTGCCAGCAGCCAGGCTAGCACCGGGGAGCTGTTTTTT.